Below, 5 T cell receptor beta chains from the same sample are listed, as sequenced in a study of blood T cell repertoires in COVID-19. Sequencing used immunoSEQ multiplex PCR; TCRdb keeps in-frame clones, though not all of them. The sample lists approximately 90,000 clones; 80% to 90% were seen once. Sequenced material: peripheral blood. The origin of the receptors is a man between 60 and 75 years old with acute or convalescent COVID-19.

This clone has more than one count but fewer than ten. Written as DNA, the CDR3 is TGTGCCAGCAGCCGGGAGAGGGCAGGGGGTAACTATGGCTACACCTTC. Translating it yields CASSRERAGGNYGYTF. This rearrangement joins TRBV3-1 (or the pseudogene TRBV3-2) to TRBJ1-2, with 7 bases lining up with TRBD1. Germline CDR1 and CDR2: LGHDT and YNNKEL (reference sequence). The CDR3 length is 16 residues. V trimming: 4 bases; J trimming: 1 base; junction bases outside the gene matches: 9.

V usage is TRBV28 and J usage is TRBJ1-6; a possible D gene is TRBD1 (5 bases). Trimming took 1 base from V and 13 from J, leaving 17 bases between them. The CDR3 totals 15 residues. Per germline, CDR1 MDHEN and CDR2 SYDVKM. CDR3 residues: CASSLSLMGGTPLHF. CDR3 coding DNA: TGTGCCAGCAGTTTATCCCTCATGGGGGGGACCCCCCTCCACTTT.

V and J are TRBV6-1 and TRBJ2-7; D perhaps matches TRBD1 (5 bases). The CDR3 consists of 14 residues. Germline CDR1 MNHNS, CDR2 SASEGT. V dropped 3 bases and J dropped 4 bases, with 13 bases sitting between them. The CDR3 sequence: CASSDRTGRYEQYF. The DNA for the CDR3 is TGTGCCAGCAGTGATAGAACAGGACGATACGAGCAGTACTTC.

V is TRBV6-6 and J is TRBJ1-1, with D possibly being TRBD1 (5 bases). V dropped 5 bases and J dropped 3 bases, with 25 bases sitting between them. CDR1 MNHNY and CDR2 SVGAGI come from the germline V gene (reference sequence). CDR3 length: 18 residues. DNA of the CDR3: TGTGCCAGCAGTCCAAACACCTACAGGAAAGGAGGGGACACTGAAGCTTTCTTT. It yields the protein CASSPNTYRKGGDTEAFF.

The chain is built from TRBV5-8 and TRBJ2-3; 10 nucleotides line up with TRBD1. CDR1 and CDR2 from the germline V gene are SGHTS and YDEGEE. This CDR3 comprises 17 residues. V lost 4 bases and J lost 3; bases outside the gene matches: 11. The CDR3 region has the DNA TGTGCCAGCAGCCCTCGACAGGGGGCATACAGAACAGATACGCAGTATTTT. Protein: CASSPRQGAYRTDTQYF.